Listed below are T cell receptor beta chains from one sample, sequenced in a study of radiotherapy plus CTLA-4 blockade in lung cancer. Profiling relied on immunoSEQ multiplex PCR, and the TCRdb table lists in-frame clones only, not all of them. This sample has about 110,000 clones, with about 85% found just once. The material was peripheral blood, obtained from a patient treated with radiotherapy plus ipilimumab. These receptors were collected from a human donor with non-small cell lung cancer that progressed on radiotherapy plus ipilimumab. Some clones in this sample may be carry-over from other donors' samples. The CDR3 runs from the conserved cysteine through the conserved F or W. A D gene is named only where the DNA matches it firmly. For some rows the clone size is stated as once, few or many, or as a class when expanded; others skip it.

few	TRBV5-4	.	TRBJ2-4	CASSLKYVRGRAKNIQYF	TGTGCCAGCAGCTTGAAGTACGTCAGGGGCCGAGCCAAAAACATTCAGTACTTC
.	TRBV7-8	.	TRBJ1-1	CASSLDFGLEAFF	TGTGCCAGCAGCTTAGATTTTGGACTTGAAGCTTTCTTT
few	TRBV10-1	.	TRBJ2-2	CASSESSEHRSGELFF	TGCGCCAGCAGTGAGTCGTCCGAGCATAGGAGCGGGGAGCTGTTTTTT
.	TRBV29-1	.	TRBJ1-1	CSVWVTEAFF	TGCAGCGTTTGGGTGACTGAAGCTTTCTTT
once	TRBV19	.	TRBJ2-1	CASSILRDTYNEQFF	TGTGCCAGTAGTATTCTTAGGGACACCTACAATGAGCAGTTCTTC
.	TRBV11-3	.	TRBJ2-1	CASSFRSYGQPYNEQFF	TGTGCCAGCAGCTTTAGGAGTTATGGACAGCCGTACAATGAGCAGTTCTTC
.	TRBV4-3	TRBD1	TRBJ1-2	CASSQTTGEHGYTF	TGCGCCAGCAGCCAGACGACAGGGGAGCATGGCTACACCTTC
few	TRBV28	TRBD1	TRBJ1-1	CASSQGTGEAFF	TGTGCCAGCAGTCAAGGGACAGGTGAGGCTTTCTTT
.	TRBV27	.	TRBJ1-2	CASSFDSRYGYTF	TGTGCCAGCAGTTTCGACAGCCGCTATGGCTACACCTTC
once	TRBV19	TRBD2	TRBJ2-5	CAKGRGLIETQYF	TGTGCAAAAGGGCGGGGGTTGATAGAGACCCAGTACTTC
.	TRBV4-2	.	TRBJ1-5	CASSRQTNQPQHF	TGTGCCAGCAGTAGACAGACCAATCAGCCCCAGCATTTT
.	TRBV6-5	.	TRBJ2-7	CASSYGPGQRYEQYF	TGTGCCAGCAGTTACGGCCCGGGACAACGCTACGAGCAGTACTTC
few	TRBV6-1	.	TRBJ2-7	CASSEHGARGGTGHEQYF	TGTGCCAGCAGTGAACATGGGGCGCGGGGCGGCACTGGGCATGAGCAGTACTTC
.	TRBV30	TRBD1	TRBJ1-2	CAWSLIGQGSGKDGYTF	TGTGCCTGGAGTCTTATCGGACAGGGGAGCGGAAAGGATGGCTACACCTTC
few	TRBV4-2	TRBD1	TRBJ1-4	CASNPGQGWHTNEKLFF	TGTGCCAGCAATCCGGGACAGGGTTGGCATACTAATGAAAAACTGTTTTTT
.	TRBV5-1	.	TRBJ1-6	CASSTDGSLYNSPLHF	TGCGCCAGCAGTACGGACGGTTCACTCTATAATTCACCCCTCCACTTT
.	TRBV7-9	.	TRBJ1-1	CASSPRTSGNTEAFF	TGTGCCAGCAGCCCACGGACGTCCGGAAACACTGAAGCTTTCTTT
.	TRBV6-5	.	TRBJ1-1	CASSYLVRDTEAFF	TGTGCCAGCAGTTATCTGGTTCGGGACACTGAAGCTTTCTTT
.	TRBV4-1	.	TRBJ1-2	CASSQIWGGNYGYTF	TGCGCCAGCAGCCAGATTTGGGGGGGTAACTATGGCTACACCTTC
.	TRBV15	.	TRBJ1-1	CATSRGNTEAFF	TGTGCCACCAGCAGAGGAAACACTGAAGCTTTCTTT
few	TRBV10-3	.	TRBJ2-7	CAIRQDMISYEQYF	TGTGCCATCAGACAGGACATGATCTCCTACGAGCAGTACTTC
.	TRBV5-1	TRBD2	TRBJ2-1	CASSLAPVAGDNEQFF	TGCGCCAGCAGCTTGGCGCCGGTAGCGGGAGACAATGAGCAGTTCTTC
once	TRBV5-1	.	TRBJ2-7	CASSLANGYEQYF	TGCGCCAGCAGCTTGGCCAATGGCTACGAGCAGTACTTC
.	TRBV29-1	TRBD1	TRBJ2-4	CSAHVVDRGNIQYF	TGCAGCGCACATGTAGTGGACAGGGGAAACATTCAGTACTTC
once	TRBV2	TRBD1	TRBJ1-1	CAGGQGARTEAFF	TGTGCCGGAGGACAGGGGGCCCGCACTGAAGCTTTCTTT
.	TRBV5-1	.	TRBJ2-6	CASSIDSGANVLTF	TGCGCCAGCAGCATAGACTCTGGGGCCAACGTCCTGACTTTC
once	TRBV4-3	TRBD2	TRBJ2-3	CASSQAIGTSGGATDTQYF	TGCGCCAGCAGCCAAGCCATCGGGACTAGCGGGGGGGCCACAGATACGCAGTATTTT
.	TRBV18	.	TRBJ1-2	CASSRIRGDGYTF	TGTGCCAGCTCACGCATCAGAGGGGATGGCTACACCTTC
.	TRBV11-3	.	TRBJ2-5	CASSLGGGQGGDTSAETQYF	TGTGCCAGCAGCTTAGGGGGGGGCCAGGGCGGAGATACGTCGGCGGAGACCCAGTACTTC
.	TRBV4-3	.	TRBJ2-1	CASSRRQFRKSYNEQFF	TGCGCCAGCAGCCGCAGACAGTTTAGGAAATCCTACAATGAGCAGTTCTTC
.	TRBV19	.	TRBJ1-4	CASTNRATNEKLFF	TGTGCCAGTACCAACAGGGCAACTAATGAAAAACTGTTTTTT
.	TRBV18	.	TRBJ1-2	CASSPGRGIEGYGYTF	TGTGCCAGCTCACCGGGGAGAGGGATCGAGGGCTATGGCTACACCTTC